Sequencing of this T cell receptor (beta chain) was carried out in a study of blood T cells in healthy people across ages. Collection of roughly 9.6 milliliters of peripheral blood was performed for each donor. The authors ran a second PCR of about 6 to 12 cycles using a sample-barcoded 5' primer and a J-beta primer mix. Each TCR beta cDNA got a 12-nucleotide random molecular identifier. TCRdb re-derived calls from the 5' RACE reads in MiXCR, one entry per CDR3 protein. Of about a million distinct CDR3 sequences in the sample, 51% were seen once. Study-wide results and caveats: Per million T cells, TCR beta diversity dropped about linearly as age rose. Changes seen in expanded clonotypes were possibly confounded by donor CMV status left unknown.

The CDR3 runs to 12 residues. V lost 6 bases to trimming and J lost 4 bases, with 7 bases between them. Germline CDR1 and CDR2: MNHEY and SMNVEV (reference sequence). This clonotype was picked up a small number of times. No antigen is known for it. The sequence derives from a woman aged 55-69 years in good health. The chain has TRBV27 and TRBJ1-5; D remains unclear. The sample comprised blood. This CDR3 reads CASSRLNQPQHF. For the CDR3, the DNA is TGTGCCAGCAGCCGTCTAAATCAGCCCCAGCATTTT.